This TCR beta chain originates from a study of T cell responses to AZD1222 COVID-19 vaccine. About the study: Analyses pooled second doses at about 4 or about 12 weeks. Whole-study results and caveats: Scientists sampled the repertoires only once the peak T cell response had passed. Across the whole spike, CD4 TCRs peaked at regions 160-218 and 743-854. A rise in Spike-specific TCR breadth and depth followed two AZD1222 doses.

Method: immunoSEQ multiplex PCR; TCRdb's copy keeps in-frame clones and lacks some. The sample yields 100,000 to 150,000 clones, around nine tenths seen once. Per germline, CDR1 WSHSY and CDR2 SAAADI. CDR3 length: 14 residues. Trimming took 11 bases from V and 1 from J; bases not matched to a gene: 11. To note about this clone: Antigen specificity is unknown.

The sample consisted of peripheral blood, taken on day 0 of AZD1222 vaccination. This clonotype was obtained from an adult in good health. The V gene is TRBV10-2, the J gene TRBJ2-7; TRBD1 agrees at 7 bases. CDR3 coding DNA: TGCGCCGTCCTAAGGGACAGCCTATCCTACGAGCAGTACTTC. Its translation is CAVLRDSLSYEQYF.